Listed below are T cell receptor beta chains from one sample, sequenced in a study of a mutant IDH1 vaccine in newly diagnosed glioma. The table came from immunoSEQ multiplex PCR; TCRdb's copy has only in-frame clones and leaves some out. The sample holds some 61,000 clones; around 85% are singletons and the top ten take 2.9%. The material was PBMCs, obtained from a glioma patient treated with radiotherapy, temozolomide or both. Source of these receptors: a man younger than 45 with glioma. The CDR3 runs from the conserved cysteine through the conserved F or W. A D gene is named only where the DNA matches it firmly. Where a row states a size, it is once, few, many or the class of an expanded clone; other rows omit it.

>TRBV5-1|-|-|TRBJ2-3
TGCGCCAGCAGCTTGACCCTCGAAGATACGCAGTATTTT
CASSLTLEDTQYF
>TRBV4-2|-|-|TRBJ1-2
TGTGCCAGCAGCCAAGATAGGCGTGTTGGGGGGATTGGCTACACCTTC
CASSQDRRVGGIGYTF
>TRBV10-3|-|-|TRBJ1-1
TGTTCCTCCATGGGGTCCCTTCGGGGCACTGAAGCTTTCTTT
CSSMGSLRGTEAFF
>TRBV2|-|few|TRBJ1-1
TGTGCCAGCAGTCGTCCACAGAACACTGAAGCTTTCTTT
CASSRPQNTEAFF
>TRBV19|-|-|TRBJ2-3
TGTGCCAGTAGTATAGTAGCGGCAGGGCGCACAGATACGCAGTATTTT
CASSIVAAGRTDTQYF
>TRBV4-1|-|-|TRBJ1-2
TGCGCCAGCAGCCAAGTCGTCGACTATGGCTACACCTTC
CASSQVVDYGYTF
>TRBV28|-|-|TRBJ1-1
TGTGCCAGCAGAAAGCTCACTGAAGCTTTCTTT
CASRKLTEAFF
>TRBV7-9|-|-|TRBJ2-5
TGTGCCAGCAGAACCGGGGCAGTCCAAGAGACCCAGTACTTC
CASRTGAVQETQYF
>TRBV6-5|TRBD1|-|TRBJ2-5
TGTGCCAGCAGTTACTCTGGACAGGGTGGGGAGACCCAGTACTTC
CASSYSGQGGETQYF
>TRBV12-2|-|-|TRBJ2-5
TGTGCAAGTCGCTTAAACGATCACGGGACGGACGAAGAGACCCAGTACTTC
CASRLNDHGTDEETQYF
>TRBV6-5|-|-|TRBJ2-5
TGTGCCAGCAGTTATAATCCGGAAGAGACCCAGTACTTC
CASSYNPEETQYF
>TRBV18|-|-|TRBJ2-5
TGTGCCAGCTCATGGACGAAACAAGAGACCCAGTACTTC
CASSWTKQETQYF
>TRBV5-4|-|once|TRBJ1-6
TGTGCCAGCAGCCCTGGAATACAGGGTAGGAATTCACCCCTCCACTTT
CASSPGIQGRNSPLHF
>TRBV4-1|-|few|TRBJ1-2
TGCGCCAGCAGCCCGATGACGGTTTTTGATGGCTACACCTTC
CASSPMTVFDGYTF
>TRBV5-1|-|-|TRBJ1-1
TGCGCCAGCAGCTTGGCGGGGGACGGGATGAACACTGAAGCTTTCTTT
CASSLAGDGMNTEAFF
>TRBV7-2|-|-|TRBJ2-1
TGTGCCAGCAGTCCTATACGTATCAATGAGCAGTTCTTC
CASSPIRINEQFF
>TRBV5-4|TRBD1|-|TRBJ2-7
TGTGCCAGCAGCCCCCGGGACAGGGTATACGAGCAGTACTTC
CASSPRDRVYEQYF
>TRBV18|TRBD2|-|TRBJ2-5
TGTGCCAGCTCACCCCCGGCTAGCGGTACCCAAGAGACCCAGTACTTC
CASSPPASGTQETQYF
>TRBV14|-|-|TRBJ1-6
TGTGCCAGCAGCCAGGGTATTCCTAGCGTTAATTCACCCCTCCACTTT
CASSQGIPSVNSPLHF
>TRBV2|TRBD2|-|TRBJ2-7
TGTGCCAGCACCGTTAGGAGTCTAGCGGGGGACGAGCAGTACTTC
CASTVRSLAGDEQYF
>TRBV5-4|-|-|TRBJ2-5
TGTGCCAGCAGCTTGGCTTGGCGGGAAGGGGAGACCCAGTACTTC
CASSLAWREGETQYF
>TRBV19|-|-|TRBJ2-7
TGTGCCAGTAGTATCCAGTATCGGGAAAAGATCTACGAGCAGTACTTC
CASSIQYREKIYEQYF
>TRBV7-9|TRBD1|-|TRBJ2-5
TGTGCCAGCAGCCGATCAAACAGGGGGCGCGCGGAAGAGACCCAGTACTTC
CASSRSNRGRAEETQYF
>TRBV2|-|-|TRBJ1-3
TGTGCCAGCAGTGAAGTTGGTACGGGGGGAAACACCATATATTTT
CASSEVGTGGNTIYF
>TRBV28|TRBD1|-|TRBJ1-6
TGTGCCAGCAGTTTAACAGGGGGCCATAATTCACCCCTCCACTTT
CASSLTGGHNSPLHF
>TRBV11-2|TRBD1|-|TRBJ2-7
TGTGCCAGCAGCTTTTCGACGGGACAGGGGTACGAGCAGTACTTC
CASSFSTGQGYEQYF
>TRBV15|TRBD1|-|TRBJ2-7
TGTGCCACCAGCAGACCGGACAGGGGAATCTACGAGCAGTACTTC
CATSRPDRGIYEQYF
>TRBV18|TRBD1|-|TRBJ2-1
TGTGCCAGCTCAAGTACAGGGGGCATGGATGAGCAGTTCTTC
CASSSTGGMDEQFF
>TRBV7-9|-|-|TRBJ2-2
TGTGCCAGCATTCCACGCAGGCCGGCGGACGGGGAGCTGTTTTTT
CASIPRRPADGELFF
>TRBV13|-|-|TRBJ2-7
TGTGCCAGCAGCCCAGCAGAGGGGGATACCTACGAGCAGTACTTC
CASSPAEGDTYEQYF
>TRBV11-3|TRBD1|-|TRBJ2-3
TGTGCCAGCAGCTTGCAGGGGGCGCGGGGCACAGATACGCAGTATTTT
CASSLQGARGTDTQYF
>TRBV12-5|TRBD1|-|TRBJ2-7
TGTGCTAGTGGTATTGCCGGGACAGGGTCGTACTACGAGCAGTACTTC
CASGIAGTGSYYEQYF
>TRBV5-1|TRBD1|-|TRBJ2-7
TGCGCCAGCAGCTGGACAGGGGCTTTCTCCTACGAGCAGTACTTC
CASSWTGAFSYEQYF
>TRBV6-1|-|-|TRBJ1-2
TGTGCCAGCAGTGACCAGACAGTAAACTATGGCTACACCTTC
CASSDQTVNYGYTF
>TRBV2|TRBD1|-|TRBJ2-3
TGTGCCAGCAGTTGGACAGGGGCCACAGATACGCAGTATTTT
CASSWTGATDTQYF
>TRBV5-5|TRBD1|once|TRBJ1-5
TGTGCCAGCAGCTTAAACCCGGGACAGGAGATACATCAGCCCCAGCATTTT
CASSLNPGQEIHQPQHF
>TRBV19|TRBD2|-|TRBJ2-3
TGTGCCAGTAGTAAGGGACTAAGTGTGAGCACAGATACGCAGTATTTT
CASSKGLSVSTDTQYF
>TRBV7-6|-|-|TRBJ2-3
TGTGCCAGCAGCTTACGGAGGTCAGATACGCAGTATTTT
CASSLRRSDTQYF
>TRBV5-1|-|-|TRBJ2-3
TGCGCCAGCAGCCCCGCTTCTCAGGGAATCCCAGATACGCAGTATTTT
CASSPASQGIPDTQYF
>TRBV18|TRBD1|-|TRBJ2-2
TGTGCCAGCTCACCCTTAGAAGGGGGCGCCGGGAACACCGGGGAGCTGTTTTTT
CASSPLEGGAGNTGELFF
>TRBV5-6|-|-|TRBJ2-7
TGTGCCAGCAGCTTGTGGGGTCCAACCTACGAGCAGTACTTC
CASSLWGPTYEQYF
>TRBV15|-|few|TRBJ1-5
TGTGCCACCAGCAGAGTCCCTTCTGGACCCCAGCATTTT
CATSRVPSGPQHF
>TRBV9|-|-|TRBJ2-7
TGTGCCAGCAGCGTAGAACAGTACAACTACGAGCAGTACTTC
CASSVEQYNYEQYF
>TRBV7-2|TRBD1|-|TRBJ1-5
TGTGCCAGCAGCCCTCGACCGGGACAGGGGTATCAGCCCCAGCATTTT
CASSPRPGQGYQPQHF
>TRBV5-1|-|-|TRBJ2-7
TGCGCCAGCAGCTTAAGTTCCTACGAGCAGTACTTC
CASSLSSYEQYF
>TRBV4-1|-|-|TRBJ2-7
TGCGCCAGCAGCGATTCCTACGAGCAGTACTTC
CASSDSYEQYF
>TRBV14|-|-|TRBJ2-2
TGTGCCAGCAGCCAAGGGAGGGGACAGTCGAACACCGGGGAGCTGTTTTTT
CASSQGRGQSNTGELFF
>TRBV29-1|-|-|TRBJ2-3
TGCAGCGTTGAACAGTCGCGCATCACAGATACGCAGTATTTT
CSVEQSRITDTQYF
>TRBV4-1|-|-|TRBJ2-7
TGCGCCAGCAGCCAAGATCGTGCTCGCTCCTACGAGCAGTACTTC
CASSQDRARSYEQYF
>TRBV29-1|-|-|TRBJ2-2
TGCAGCGCCCCCGGGAGGGGGCTGACCGGGGAGCTGTTTTTT
CSAPGRGLTGELFF
>TRBV29-1|TRBD2|-|TRBJ2-1
TGCAGCGTTGAAAAACTATTAGCGGGGTACAATGAGCAGTTCTTC
CSVEKLLAGYNEQFF
>TRBV29-1|TRBD2|-|TRBJ2-1
TGCAGCGTTGTCAACCTAGCGGGGGGGCGGGCTCTAAGCAATGAGCAGTTCTTC
CSVVNLAGGRALSNEQFF
>TRBV5-1|TRBD2|-|TRBJ2-1
TGCGCCAGCCGCCTAGCGGGGGTATGGGGGAATGAGCAGTTCTTC
CASRLAGVWGNEQFF
>TRBV19|TRBD1|-|TRBJ2-7
TGTGCCAGTAGCTTGGACAGGGAGACCTCCTACGAGCAGTACTTC
CASSLDRETSYEQYF
>TRBV19|-|-|TRBJ2-5
TGTGCCAGTACGGGGGGCCTTAACCAAGAGACCCAGTACTTC
CASTGGLNQETQYF
>TRBV4-1|-|-|TRBJ2-4
TGCGCCAGCAGCCAAGACTCACGATACTCAGGAGGCAAAAACATTCAGTACTTC
CASSQDSRYSGGKNIQYF
>TRBV7-9|-|-|TRBJ1-4
TGTGCCAGCAGCTCAGGGCGGTCCCCTGAAAAACTGTTTTTT
CASSSGRSPEKLFF